Each of the 18 T cell receptor beta chains below was sequenced from the same sample in a study of cytotoxic CD8 clonotypes in ibrutinib-treated CLL. Sequencing was performed with immunoSEQ multiplex PCR; in TCRdb, only in-frame clones are kept and a portion is missing. The sample yields 330,000 or so clones, about 64% seen once. This sample comprised PBMCs, obtained after 36 months of ibrutinib treatment. These receptors all stem from a human donor with chronic lymphocytic leukemia.

Of note for this clone: The sample holds other DNA sequences that translate to the same CDR3. The gene calls are TRBV9 and TRBJ2-7; 10 nucleotides agree with TRBD1. The germline V gene has CDR1 SGDLS and CDR2 YYNGEE. The CDR3 is 14 amino acids. The V gene end was trimmed by 2 bases and the J gene end by 4 bases; junction bases not matched to a gene: 3. Here the CDR3 reads CASSVGTGAYEQYF. DNA for the CDR3: TGTGCCAGCAGCGTTGGGACAGGGGCTTACGAGCAGTACTTC.

The chain has TRBV2 and TRBJ2-3; 9 nucleotides agree with TRBD1. The CDR3 extends over 14 amino acids. The V gene's germline CDR1 is SNHLY and CDR2 FYNNEI. J lost 6 bases, V lost 3 bases, and 4 bases had no gene match. Here the CDR3 reads CASSEDRGRDTQYF. The CDR3 nucleotides are TGTGCCAGCAGTGAGGACAGGGGAAGGGATACGCAGTATTTT.

V and J are TRBV9 and TRBJ2-3, with D perhaps TRBD1 or TRBD2 (5 bases each). Germline CDR1 SGDLS, CDR2 YYNGEE. This CDR3 comprises 16 residues. Trimming cost V 0 bases and J 4 bases, with 15 bases left between them. This CDR3 reads CASSVATGGVADTQYF. In DNA form, the CDR3 reads TGTGCCAGCAGCGTAGCTACAGGAGGAGTGGCAGATACGCAGTATTTT.

The chain recombines TRBV18 with TRBJ1-6, with 8 bases that match TRBD1. CDR1 KGHSH and CDR2 LQKENI come from the germline V gene. The V and J ends lost 4 bases and 6 bases, in that order; junction bases with no gene match: 5. The CDR3 totals 15 residues. This CDR3 reads CASSQQGQGNSPLHF. In DNA form, the CDR3 reads TGTGCCAGCTCACAACAAGGACAGGGTAATTCACCCCTCCACTTT.

This clone was counted between two and nine times. The CDR3 DNA reads as TGTGCCAGCAGCCCGAGGACAGGGGGGATCTATGGCTACACCTTC. This gives the protein CASSPRTGGIYGYTF. The gene calls are TRBV7-8 and TRBJ1-2; 10 bases align to TRBD1. J gave up 4 bases and V 5 bases, and 7 bases lay outside the gene matches. Germline assignment: CDR1 SGHVS and CDR2 FQNEAQ. The CDR3 covers 15 residues.

The V gene is TRBV29-1, the J gene TRBJ1-4, with 12 bases lining up with TRBD1. The CDR3 covers 17 residues. Per germline, CDR1 SQVTM and CDR2 ANQGSEA. Trimming cost V 4 bases and J 2 bases; bases outside gene matches: 8. The CDR3 region has the DNA TGCAGCGTTGTGGGGGACAGGGGGCCAGGGACTAATGAAAAACTGTTTTTT. This encodes CSVVGDRGPGTNEKLFF.

This chain links TRBV7-6 with TRBJ1-3, with a possible D match to TRBD1 (6 bases). Germline V lookup: CDR1 SGHVS, CDR2 FNYEAQ. The length of the CDR3 is 21 residues. Trimming left V 1 base short and J 2 bases short, with 27 bases between. The CDR3 region is CASSLVGPQGGSRLAGNTIYF. CDR3 nucleotides: TGTGCCAGCAGCTTAGTTGGTCCACAGGGAGGTTCTCGTCTGGCTGGAAACACCATATATTTT.

The chain carries TRBV5-1 and TRBJ2-5; no reliable D call. The CDR3 totals 12 residues. Germline assignment: CDR1 SGHRS and CDR2 YFSETQ. Between the trimmed V and J ends, which lost 2 bases and 4 bases, there was a span of 6 bases. CDR3 sequence: CASSFTRETQYF. As DNA, the CDR3 is TGCGCCAGCAGCTTCACTCGAGAGACCCAGTACTTC.

The chain has TRBV5-8 and TRBJ2-3; 9 bases are a match to TRBD1. V lost 4 bases, J lost 6 bases, and 15 bases stayed unmatched. Germline V gene lookup returns CDR1 SGHTS and CDR2 YDEGEE. The CDR3 runs to 17 residues. This chain's CDR3 is CASSPTLTGGAGDTQYF. The DNA of the CDR3 is TGTGCCAGCAGCCCAACACTAACAGGGGGCGCGGGTGATACGCAGTATTTT. The whole variable domain, filled in from reference TRBV5-8 and TRBJ2-3, reads EAGVTQSPTHLIKTRGQQATLRCSPISGHTSVYWYQQALGLGLQFLLWYDEGEERNRGNFPPRFSGRQFPNYSSELNVNALELEDSALYLCASSPTLTGGAGDTQYFGPGTRLTVL.

The chain combines TRBV5-1 with TRBJ2-7, with 10 bases fitting TRBD1. Germline CDR1 reads SGHRS; CDR2 reads YFSETQ. Unmatched junction bases numbered 5, after V lost 4 bases and J lost 1 base. The CDR3 runs to 15 residues. The DNA for the CDR3 is TGCGCCAGCAGCAGGGGACAGGGGCCGTCCTACGAGCAGTACTTC. Its translation is CASSRGQGPSYEQYF.

As to this clone: Relative to the germline gene, one junction end is altered; a read error may explain this. The rearrangement joins TRBV13 to TRBJ2-7; D is uncertain. Germline values: CDR1 PRHDT, CDR2 FYEKMQ (reference sequence). CDR3 length equals 11 residues. The CDR3 spells CAGSANNEQYF. In nucleotides, the CDR3 is TGTGCCGGCAGCGCCAATAACGAGCAGTACTTC.

The chain recombines TRBV6-6 with TRBJ1-6, with unresolved D. This CDR3 has 16 amino acids. V lost 6 bases, J lost 5 bases, and 17 bases lay in between. Germline V gives CDR1 MNHNY, CDR2 SVGAGI (reference sequence). The CDR3, as DNA: TGTGCCAGCAGGATGGACGGCGACTCTAATAATTCACCCCTCCACTTT. Its protein product is CASRMDGDSNNSPLHF.

The chain is built from TRBV7-2 and TRBJ1-2, with unresolved D. Trimming took off 2 bases at V and 8 bases at J, with 15 bases between the two ends. The V gene's germline CDR1 is SGHTA and CDR2 FQGNSA. This CDR3 is 14 amino acids long. The CDR3 DNA follows: TGTGCCAGCAGCTTACCGGTCTTGAGCGGGGGCTACACCTTC. Amino acids: CASSLPVLSGGYTF.

This chain links TRBV10-2 with TRBJ2-7; 10 nucleotides line up with TRBD1. V trimming: 7 bases; J trimming: 7 bases; junction bases outside the gene matches: 7. CDR3 length: 13 residues. CDR1 is WSHSY, CDR2 SAAADI, per germline. Written as DNA, the CDR3 is TGCGCCAGCACCGGGACAGGGGCTGGAGAGCAGTACTTC. Its protein product is CASTGTGAGEQYF.

The V and J genes are TRBV2 and TRBJ1-1; D ambiguous. This CDR3 region has 14 residues. The germline CDR1 and CDR2 sequences are SNHLY and FYNNEI. The V gene lost 8 bases and the J gene lost 0 bases, with 13 bases spanning the gap. CDR3 amino acids: CASSKAVMNTEAFF. The CDR3 nucleotides read TGTGCCAGCTCCAAGGCGGTAATGAACACTGAAGCTTTCTTT.

The chain is built from TRBV7-6 and TRBJ1-6; D perhaps matches TRBD1 (5 bases). From germline, CDR1 is SGHVS and CDR2 FNYEAQ. There are 16 residues in the CDR3. The V end lost 3 bases, the J end lost 6 bases, and 15 bases lay between the germline ends. This CDR3 is CASSLSGTKGNSPLHF. CDR3 coding DNA: TGTGCCAGCAGCTTGTCAGGGACTAAGGGTAATTCACCCCTCCACTTT.

The chain is built from TRBV9 and TRBJ2-5; D is possibly TRBD2 (5 bases). With 0 bases removed from V and 4 bases from J, the gap between germline ends came to 16 bases. The CDR3 runs to 16 residues. Germline assignment: CDR1 SGDLS and CDR2 YYNGEE. The CDR3 nucleotides read TGTGCCAGCAGCGTAGAGGTCTCCAGTGGAGGAGAGACCCAGTACTTC. It is translated as CASSVEVSSGGETQYF.

This chain uses TRBV29-1 with TRBJ1-3, with D unclear. Germline lookup yields CDR1 SQVTM and CDR2 ANQGSEA. Trimming took off 5 bases at V and 2 bases at J, with 10 bases between the two ends. The CDR3 extends over 13 amino acids. CDR3 nucleotide sequence: TGCAGCGTTCAGAGAGCGGCTGGAAACACCATATATTTT. This sequence encodes CSVQRAAGNTIYF.